This T cell receptor beta chain came from a study of neoadjuvant anti-PD-1 for oral cavity cancer. Findings of the study overall: PBMC Gini-index clonality exceeded responders' in non-responders post-nivolumab.

Germline V gene data show CDR1 as SGHTA and CDR2 as FQGNSA. This CDR3 region has 16 residues. V was shortened by 5 bases and J by 2 bases, with 18 bases between the two germline ends. Time point here: after neoadjuvant nivolumab, at surgical resection. Sequencing used immunoSEQ multiplex PCR; TCRdb keeps in-frame clones, though not all of them. This table has more than 25,000 clones, roughly 79% appearing once. On this clone itself: Its antigen is as yet unknown.

The receptor was isolated from a person aged 40 to 85 with oral cavity squamous cell carcinoma. The chain joins TRBV7-2 to TRBJ1-2, with D possibly matching TRBD1 (5 bases). The sequences come from PBMCs, collected after nivolumab (anti-PD-1) treatment. The CDR3 spells CASSPPPGASNYGYTF. CDR3 in DNA: TGTGCCAGCAGCCCACCTCCTGGGGCTTCGAACTATGGCTACACCTTC.